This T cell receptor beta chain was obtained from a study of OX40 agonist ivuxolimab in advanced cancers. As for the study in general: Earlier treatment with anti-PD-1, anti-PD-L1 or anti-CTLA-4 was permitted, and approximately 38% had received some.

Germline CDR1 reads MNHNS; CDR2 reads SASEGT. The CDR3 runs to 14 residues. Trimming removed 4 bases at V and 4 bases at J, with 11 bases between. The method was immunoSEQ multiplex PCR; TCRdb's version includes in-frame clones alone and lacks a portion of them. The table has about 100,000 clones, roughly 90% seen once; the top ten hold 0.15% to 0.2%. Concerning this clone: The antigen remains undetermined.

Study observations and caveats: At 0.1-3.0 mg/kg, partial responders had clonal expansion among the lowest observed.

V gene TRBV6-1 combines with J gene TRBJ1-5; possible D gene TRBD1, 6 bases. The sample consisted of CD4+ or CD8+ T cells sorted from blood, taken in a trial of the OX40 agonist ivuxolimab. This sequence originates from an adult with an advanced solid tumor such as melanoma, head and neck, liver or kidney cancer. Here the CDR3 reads CASSAGQGNQPQHF. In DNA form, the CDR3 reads TGTGCCAGCAGTGCCGGGCAGGGGAATCAGCCCCAGCATTTT.